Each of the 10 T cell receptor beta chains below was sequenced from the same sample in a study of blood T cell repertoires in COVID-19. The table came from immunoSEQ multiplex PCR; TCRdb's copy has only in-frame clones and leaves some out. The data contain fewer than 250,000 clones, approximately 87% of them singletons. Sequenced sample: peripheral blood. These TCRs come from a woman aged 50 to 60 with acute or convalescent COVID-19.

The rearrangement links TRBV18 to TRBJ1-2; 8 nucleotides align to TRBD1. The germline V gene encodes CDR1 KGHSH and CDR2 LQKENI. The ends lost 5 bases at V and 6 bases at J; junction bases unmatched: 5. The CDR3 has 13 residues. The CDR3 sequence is CASSDRTGNGYTF. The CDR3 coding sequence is TGTGCCAGCTCAGACAGGACAGGGAATGGCTACACCTTC.

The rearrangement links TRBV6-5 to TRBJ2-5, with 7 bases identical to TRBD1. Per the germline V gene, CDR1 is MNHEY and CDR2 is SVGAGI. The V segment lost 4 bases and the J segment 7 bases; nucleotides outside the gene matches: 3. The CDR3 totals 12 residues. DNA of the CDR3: TGTGCCAGCAGTTCGACAGGGACGACCCAGTACTTC. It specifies CASSSTGTTQYF.

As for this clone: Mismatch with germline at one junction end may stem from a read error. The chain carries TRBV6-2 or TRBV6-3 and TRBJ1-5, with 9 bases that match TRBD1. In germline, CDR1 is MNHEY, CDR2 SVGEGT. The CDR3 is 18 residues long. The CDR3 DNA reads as TGTGCCCGCAGCCACGACAGGGGGGACGACACGGGAAATCAGCCCCAGCATTTT. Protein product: CARSHDRGDDTGNQPQHF.

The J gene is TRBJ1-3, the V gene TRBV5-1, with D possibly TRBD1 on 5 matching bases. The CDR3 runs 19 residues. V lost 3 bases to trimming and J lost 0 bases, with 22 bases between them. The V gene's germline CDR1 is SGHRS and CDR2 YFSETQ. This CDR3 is CASSSQGVTLAPSGNTIYF. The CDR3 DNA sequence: TGCGCCAGCAGCTCGCAGGGCGTTACTTTGGCCCCCTCTGGAAACACCATATATTTT.

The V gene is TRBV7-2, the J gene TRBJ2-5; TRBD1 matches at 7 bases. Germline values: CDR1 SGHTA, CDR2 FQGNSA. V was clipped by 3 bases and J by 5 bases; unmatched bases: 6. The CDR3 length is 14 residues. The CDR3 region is CASSFGQEGETQYF. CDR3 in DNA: TGTGCCAGCAGCTTTGGACAGGAAGGGGAGACCCAGTACTTC.

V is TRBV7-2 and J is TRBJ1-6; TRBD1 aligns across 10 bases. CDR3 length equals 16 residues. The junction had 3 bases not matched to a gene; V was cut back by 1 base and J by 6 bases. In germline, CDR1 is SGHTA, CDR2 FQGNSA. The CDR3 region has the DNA TGTGCCAGCAGCTTAGGACAGGGGGCGCCTAATTCACCCCTCCACTTT. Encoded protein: CASSLGQGAPNSPLHF.

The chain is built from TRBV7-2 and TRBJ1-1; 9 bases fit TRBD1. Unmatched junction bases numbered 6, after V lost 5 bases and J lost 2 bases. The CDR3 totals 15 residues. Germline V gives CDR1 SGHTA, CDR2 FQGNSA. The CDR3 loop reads CASSDRGVGNTEAFF. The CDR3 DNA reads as TGTGCCAGCAGCGACAGGGGGGTAGGAAACACTGAAGCTTTCTTT. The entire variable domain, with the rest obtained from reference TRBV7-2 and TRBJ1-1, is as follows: GAGVSQSPSNKVTEKGKDVELRCDPISGHTALYWYRQSLGQGLEFLIYFQGNSAPDKSGLPSDRFSAERTGGSVSTLTIQRTQQEDSAVYLCASSDRGVGNTEAFFGQGTRLTVV.

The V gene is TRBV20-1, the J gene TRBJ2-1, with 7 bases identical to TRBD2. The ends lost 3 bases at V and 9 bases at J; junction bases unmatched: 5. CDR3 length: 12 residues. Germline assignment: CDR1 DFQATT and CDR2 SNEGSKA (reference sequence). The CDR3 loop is CSASTAGSEQFF. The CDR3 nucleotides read TGCAGTGCTAGTACAGCGGGGAGTGAGCAGTTCTTC.

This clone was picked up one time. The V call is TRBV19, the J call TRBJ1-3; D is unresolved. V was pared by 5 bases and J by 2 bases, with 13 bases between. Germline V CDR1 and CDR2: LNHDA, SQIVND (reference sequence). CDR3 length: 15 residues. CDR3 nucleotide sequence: TGTGCCAGTAGTGAGGGCCGGATTACTGGAAACACCATATATTTT. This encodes CASSEGRITGNTIYF.

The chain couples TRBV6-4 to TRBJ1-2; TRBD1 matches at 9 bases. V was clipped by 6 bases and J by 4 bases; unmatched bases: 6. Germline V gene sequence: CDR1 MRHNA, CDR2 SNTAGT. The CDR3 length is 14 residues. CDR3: CASSSGQGTYGYTF. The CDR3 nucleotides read TGTGCCAGCAGCTCCGGACAGGGGACCTATGGCTACACCTTC.